The 25 T cell receptor beta chains below come from one sample, sequenced in a study of blood T cell repertoires in COVID-19. Generated by immunoSEQ multiplex PCR, the TCRdb table keeps only in-frame clones and is missing some. The sample consists of roughly 100,000 clones, about 90% of them appearing once. Specimen: peripheral blood. Receptors originate from a woman in her fifties or sixties with COVID-19, enrolled during active disease.

The chain carries TRBV19 and TRBJ2-7, with a weak D call TRBD2 (5 bases). Trimming cost V 3 bases and J 2 bases, with 8 bases left between them. The CDR3 covers 13 residues. The germline V gene encodes CDR1 LNHDA and CDR2 SQIVND (reference sequence). As DNA, the CDR3 is TGTGCCAGTAGTATCGACGGGACCTACGAGCAGTACTTC. Translation gives CASSIDGTYEQYF.

This clone turned up a few times. The chain links TRBV6-5 to TRBJ1-6; maybe TRBD1 (5 bases). Deletions cut 6 bases from V and 7 bases from J, with 13 bases between. Germline V gene data show CDR1 as MNHEY and CDR2 as SVGAGI. This CDR3 spans 14 amino acids. DNA of the CDR3: TGTGCCAGCAGCCCAGGGTTGTGGAATTCACCCCTCCACTTT. Encoded protein: CASSPGLWNSPLHF.

This clone was seen only once. In nucleotides, the CDR3 is TGTGCCTGGAGAGCCCCGGGACTAGCGGGGGGGCGTAACATTCAGTACTTC. The encoded protein is CAWRAPGLAGGRNIQYF. The chain recombines TRBV30 with TRBJ2-4, with TRBD2 matching over 16 bases. The length of the CDR3 is 17 residues. CDR1 and CDR2 from the germline V gene are GTSNPN and SVGIG (reference sequence). Trimming at V came to 3 bases and at J to 7 bases, leaving 9 bases not matched to a gene.

The genes are TRBV5-6 and TRBJ2-3, with a tentative D call TRBD2 (6 bases). V shed 4 bases and J shed 4 bases, with 19 bases lying between them. Germline CDR1 SGHDT, CDR2 YYEEEE. The length of the CDR3 is 16 residues. The CDR3 spells CASSLNGGVLADTQYF. The DNA for the CDR3 is TGTGCCAGCAGCCTCAACGGAGGGGTTTTGGCAGATACGCAGTATTTT. The whole variable domain, remainder taken from reference TRBV5-6 and TRBJ2-3, is DAGVTQSPTHLIKTRGQQVTLRCSPKSGHDTVSWYQQALGQGPQFIFQYYEEEERQRGNFPDRFSGHQFPNYSSELNVNALLLGDSALYLCASSLNGGVLADTQYFGPGTRLTVL.

CDR3 amino acids: CASSLLISGNTEAFF. For the CDR3, the DNA is TGTGCCAGCAGCTTACTTATATCGGGGAACACTGAAGCTTTCTTT. This chain uses TRBV7-9 with TRBJ1-1; D is unclear. Germline V gives CDR1 SEHNR, CDR2 FQNEAQ (reference sequence). Trimming removed 2 bases at V and 1 base at J, with 11 bases between. The CDR3 contains 15 residues.

The V call is TRBV7-2, the J call TRBJ2-2; D is unclear. V shed 1 base and J shed 0 bases, with 9 bases lying between them. This CDR3 spans 16 amino acids. Germline V gene data show CDR1 as SGHTA and CDR2 as FQGNSA. This CDR3 reads CASSLVAGSNTGELFF. The DNA of the CDR3 is TGTGCCAGCAGCTTAGTGGCTGGCTCGAACACCGGGGAGCTGTTTTTT. Complete variable domain (other parts from reference TRBV7-2 and TRBJ2-2): GAGVSQSPSNKVTEKGKDVELRCDPISGHTALYWYRQSLGQGLEFLIYFQGNSAPDKSGLPSDRFSAERTGGSVSTLTIQRTQQEDSAVYLCASSLVAGSNTGELFFGEGSRLTVL.

The chain carries TRBV5-4 and TRBJ1-1; 10 bases agree with TRBD1. This CDR3 has 15 amino acids. Germline V lookup: CDR1 SGHNT, CDR2 YYREEE (reference sequence). V dropped 4 bases and J dropped 5; count of bases not matched to a gene: 8. The CDR3 region is CASSPLTGGQTEAFF. In DNA, the CDR3 is TGTGCCAGCAGCCCGTTGACAGGGGGCCAGACTGAAGCTTTCTTT.

This sequence joins TRBV7-2 and TRBJ1-1; 8 nucleotides match TRBD1. Losses at the gene ends were 2 bases for V and 2 bases for J; bases not matched to a gene: 4. This CDR3 is built from 15 residues. Looked up from germline, CDR1 is SGHTA and CDR2 is FQGNSA. Here the CDR3 DNA reads TGTGCCAGCAGCTTAAATCAGGGGGCCAACACTGAAGCTTTCTTT. Translated: CASSLNQGANTEAFF.

This chain links TRBV1 with TRBJ1-5. TRBV1 is a recognized pseudogene. This CDR3 is 14 amino acids long. The CDR3 DNA sequence: TGCACCAGCAGCCACATAGATAGCAATCAGCCCCAGCATTTT. This gives the protein CTSSHIDSNQPQHF.

This clone appeared once. This chain connects TRBV19 to TRBJ1-2; D might be TRBD1 (6 bases). V shed 3 bases and J shed 4 bases, with 21 bases lying between them. The CDR3 totals 17 residues. Germline values: CDR1 LNHDA, CDR2 SQIVND (reference sequence). Here the CDR3 DNA reads TGTGCCAGTAGTATCGATCCCCTCGGGGGGCGTTTCTATGGCTACACCTTC. This encodes CASSIDPLGGRFYGYTF.

This clone has only one observation. This chain links TRBV6-5 with TRBJ2-7, with D tentatively TRBD1 (6 bases). CDR1 and CDR2 (germline): MNHEY, SVGAGI. CDR3 size: 13 residues. Trimming cost V 6 bases and J 2 bases, with 11 bases left between them. CDR3 bases: TGTGCCAGCAGGCGGACAGCCACCTACGAGCAGTACTTC. It is translated as CASRRTATYEQYF.

This clone was detected only once. The chain uses TRBV7-2 and TRBJ1-6; the D gene is possibly TRBD1 (5 bases). CDR3 length: 17 residues. Trimming stripped 5 bases from V and 1 base from J, with 15 bases between. The germline V gene encodes CDR1 SGHTA and CDR2 FQGNSA. The CDR3 spells CASSLFGGISYNSPLHF. The DNA of the CDR3 is TGTGCCAGCAGCCTCTTTGGGGGGATTTCCTATAATTCACCCCTCCACTTT.

The DNA of the CDR3 is TGTGCCAGCAGCGGGGGGGACAGGGCTTATGGCTACACCTTC. This gives the protein CASSGGDRAYGYTF. The chain employs TRBV7-9 and TRBJ1-2; 9 bases map to TRBD1. This CDR3 region has 14 residues. J gave up 5 bases and V 5 bases, and 6 bases lay outside the gene matches. Per germline, CDR1 SEHNR and CDR2 FQNEAQ (reference sequence).

This clone was observed a handful of times. The chain is built from TRBV9 and TRBJ1-2, with D perhaps matching TRBD1 (6 bases). The V and J ends lost 2 bases and 6 bases respectively, with 14 bases between them. Germline V gives CDR1 SGDLS, CDR2 YYNGEE. The CDR3 extends over 14 amino acids. CDR3 in amino acids: CASSVGAGAHGYTF. In DNA, the CDR3 is TGTGCCAGCAGCGTCGGGGCGGGGGCGCATGGCTACACCTTC.

In the case of this clone: Distinct nucleotide sequences in the sample also encode this CDR3. The chain is built from TRBV10-3 and TRBJ2-7; perhaps TRBD1 as D (6 bases). The length of the CDR3 is 13 residues. The germline V and J ends were trimmed by 3 bases and 4 bases, with 10 bases remaining between them. Per germline, CDR1 ENHRY and CDR2 SYGVKD. CDR3 residues: CAISDRGSYEQYF. The CDR3 DNA sequence: TGTGCCATCAGTGACAGGGGATCTTACGAGCAGTACTTC.

This rearrangement joins TRBV27 to TRBJ2-2; TRBD2 might be the D (6 bases). V lost 5 bases to trimming and J lost 4 bases, with 20 bases between them. The CDR3 extends over 17 amino acids. Germline values: CDR1 MNHEY, CDR2 SMNVEV (reference sequence). The CDR3 DNA reads as TGTGCCAGCAGTACACCCCTCGGCGCCGGGGGCACCGGGGAGCTGTTTTTT. It encodes CASSTPLGAGGTGELFF.

The rearrangement uses TRBV27 and TRBJ1-2, with no clear D. The CDR3 has 14 amino acids. Germline assignment: CDR1 MNHEY and CDR2 SMNVEV (reference sequence). Trimming pared 0 bases from V and 6 bases from J, leaving 11 bases between. The CDR3 loop reads CASSLSLSANGYTF. CDR3 in DNA: TGTGCCAGCAGTTTATCGCTTTCTGCTAATGGCTACACCTTC.

The rearrangement joins TRBV7-9 to TRBJ1-5; a possible D gene is TRBD1 (5 bases). The length of the CDR3 is 14 residues. Germline lookup yields CDR1 SEHNR and CDR2 FQNEAQ (reference sequence). The V end was cut by 1 base, the J end by 3 bases, with 7 bases between. This chain's CDR3 is CASSLVDNNQPQHF. Written as DNA, the CDR3 is TGTGCCAGCAGCTTAGTGGACAACAATCAGCCCCAGCATTTT.

This clone was observed a handful of times. The chain employs TRBV19 and TRBJ2-1; tentatively, D is TRBD2 (6 bases). This CDR3 spans 13 amino acids. Germline CDR1 is LNHDA and CDR2 is SQIVND (reference sequence). Trimming left V 8 bases short and J 4 bases short, with 12 bases between. The CDR3 loop reads CASGSGYYNEQFF. CDR3 nucleotide sequence: TGTGCCAGTGGCAGCGGGTATTACAATGAGCAGTTCTTC.

This rearrangement joins TRBV28 to TRBJ1-4; 7 nucleotides match TRBD1. CDR1 and CDR2 from the germline V gene are MDHEN and SYDVKM. After removal of 5 bases from V and 3 bases from J, the junction contained 6 bases not matched to a gene. The CDR3 runs to 15 residues. The CDR3 sequence: CASSPEGAANEKLFF. CDR3 nucleotides: TGTGCCAGCAGTCCAGAGGGGGCGGCTAATGAAAAACTGTTTTTT.

A few counts support this clone. The chain combines TRBV6-1 with TRBJ2-5, with 7 nucleotides matching TRBD1. The CDR3 has 13 residues. Per the germline V gene, CDR1 is MNHNS and CDR2 is SASEGT. The V gene end was trimmed by 3 bases and the J gene end by 4 bases; junction bases not matched to a gene: 2. The CDR3 sequence is CASSEGTVETQYF. As DNA, the CDR3 is TGTGCCAGCAGTGAGGGGACAGTAGAGACCCAGTACTTC.

The rearrangement links TRBV19 to TRBJ2-7; D not resolved. This CDR3 region has 16 residues. The germline V and J ends were trimmed by 0 bases and 1 base, with 13 bases remaining between them. Germline V gives CDR1 LNHDA, CDR2 SQIVND (reference sequence). CDR3 residues: CASSIDLAERSYEQYF. The CDR3 DNA reads as TGTGCCAGTAGTATAGATTTGGCGGAACGGTCCTACGAGCAGTACTTC. Variable domain in full (rest from reference TRBV19 and TRBJ2-7): DGGITQSPKYLFRKEGQNVTLSCEQNLNHDAMYWYRQDPGQGLRLIYYSQIVNDFQKGDIAEGYSVSREKKESFPLTVTSAQKNPTAFYLCASSIDLAERSYEQYFGPGTRLTVT.

The chain couples TRBV7-3 to TRBJ1-4; 8 nucleotides agree with TRBD1. Germline lookup yields CDR1 SGHTA and CDR2 FQGTGA. CDR3 size: 15 residues. The ends lost 4 bases at V and 2 bases at J; junction bases unmatched: 3. CDR3: CASSYRGTTNEKLFF. In nucleotides, the CDR3 is TGTGCCAGCAGCTACAGGGGGACGACTAATGAAAAACTGTTTTTT.

This clone was observed once. The chain carries TRBV9 and TRBJ2-2; D is perhaps TRBD2 (6 bases). Germline V CDR1 and CDR2: SGDLS, YYNGEE. There are 14 residues in the CDR3. V gave up 0 bases and J gave up 6 bases, with 9 bases separating them. CDR3 residues: CASSVAGGPGELFF. The CDR3 DNA is TGTGCCAGCAGCGTAGCCGGGGGTCCCGGGGAGCTGTTTTTT. Filled out from reference TRBV9 and TRBJ2-2, the complete variable domain reads DSGVTQTPKHLITATGQRVTLRCSPRSGDLSVYWYQQSLDQGLQFLIQYYNGEERAKGNILERFSAQQFPDLHSELNLSSLELGDSALYFCASSVAGGPGELFFGEGSRLTVL.

The V call is TRBV28, the J call TRBJ2-2; weak D call: TRBD2 (7 bases). There are 15 residues in the CDR3. Germline CDR1 and CDR2: MDHEN and SYDVKM. The V end lost 7 bases, the J end lost 1 base, and 13 bases lay between the germline ends. The CDR3 DNA reads as TGTGCCAGCACTGGGGGGGGCGAGAACACCGGGGAGCTGTTTTTT. Encoded protein: CASTGGGENTGELFF.